This T cell receptor beta chain was profiled in a study of blood T cell repertoires in COVID-19. Study-wide background: COVID-19 samples collected from the United States, Italy and Spain covered acute and convalescent phases. Nucleic acid was either cDNA or gDNA, and it came from T cells, B-cell-depleted T cells, or PBMCs.

Data came from immunoSEQ multiplex PCR; TCRdb stores just in-frame clones and leaves some out. The data contain 200,000 or so clones, roughly 87% of them seen just once; the ten biggest clones take up 10% to 12%. Trimming took 0 bases from V and 3 from J; bases not matched to a gene: 3. CDR1 is MNHEY and CDR2 is SMNVEV in the germline V gene (reference sequence). CDR3 length: 16 amino acids. The source material was PBMCs or T cells enriched from blood (not recorded which). This receptor was identified in a man younger than 40 who had recovered from COVID-19. V is TRBV27 and J is TRBJ2-7, with 12 bases fitting TRBD1. The CDR3 sequence: CASSLSGTGGLYEQYF. The CDR3 coding sequence is TGTGCCAGCAGTTTATCCGGGACAGGGGGCCTCTACGAGCAGTACTTC.